Included here is one T cell receptor beta chain sequence, with context. Its antigen is as yet unknown. The data originate from a study of T-cell memory formation after mild COVID-19. Study-wide results and caveats: Day 15 to 85 contracting clones showed balanced CD4/CD8; day 15 to 37 expanders favored CD4+. Pre-infection memory contained some responding clones, which suggested that cross-reactive memory had joined.

Trimming left V 3 bases short and J 1 base short, with 15 bases between. The CDR3 runs 16 residues. TCRdb analysed the 5' RACE reads with MiXCR anew, one entry per CDR3 protein. The sample lists 350,000 to 450,000 distinct CDR3 sequences, 24% seen once, with around 9.5% in the top ten. J is TRBJ1-1 and V is TRBV12-3 or TRBV12-4, with a tentative D call TRBD1 (5 bases). This TCR came from an adult woman who had mild COVID-19 (a few samples of this study predate the infection). Cell type and time point are not known. Sequencing was done on a sample of PBMCs or a T cell subset sorted from them (not recorded which). The CDR3 loop reads CASSLGMGQGNTEAFF. CDR3 in DNA: TGTGCCAGCAGTTTGGGTATGGGGCAGGGGAACACTGAAGCTTTCTTT.